The rows below give T cell receptor beta chains drawn from one sample of a study of cytotoxic CD8 clonotypes in ibrutinib-treated CLL. Assay used: immunoSEQ multiplex PCR; TCRdb lists only in-frame clones, some missing. The table records 20,000 to 25,000 clones, roughly 70% of them present only once. Sequences were derived from PBMCs, sampled after 24 months of ibrutinib treatment. Receptors were obtained from a human donor with chronic lymphocytic leukemia. The CDR3 runs from the conserved cysteine through the conserved F or W. The D gene is left open where the match is weak. Rows may omit the clone size; those that give it use once, few, many or a size class.

TGTGCCACCAGCTCAGGGAATCGCGAGCAGTACTTC,CATSSGNREQYF,TRBJ2-7,TRBV15,-,12,-
TGTGCCAGCAGCTTGGCGGGACAGGGCTACGAGCAGTACTTC,CASSLAGQGYEQYF,TRBJ2-7,TRBV5-6,TRBD1,14,-
TGCGCCAGCAGCCAAGGGAACAGACCCCAGGTCGGAAACACCATATATTTT,CASSQGNRPQVGNTIYF,TRBJ1-3,TRBV4-1,-,17,-
TGTGCCAGCTCTGGAACCTCGGAGACCCAGTACTTC,CASSGTSETQYF,TRBJ2-5,TRBV5-4,-,12,-
TGTGCCAGCTCACCGCAGGGAACCGGGGAGCTGTTTTTT,CASSPQGTGELFF,TRBJ2-2,TRBV18,-,13,-
TGTGCCAGCAGCCAGGGGATCCCGAATTCACCCCTCCACTTT,CASSQGIPNSPLHF,TRBJ1-6,TRBV7-6,-,14,-
TGTGCCAGCAGCTTTACGGACAGGGTGGTCAATGAGCAGTTCTTC,CASSFTDRVVNEQFF,TRBJ2-1,TRBV7-9,TRBD1,15,-
TGTGCCAGTCAGTTGGAGGGTTCAACTAATGAAAAACTGTTTTTT,CASQLEGSTNEKLFF,TRBJ1-4,TRBV7-9,-,15,few
TGTGCCAGCAGTACTCTATCACAGGGCATGAACACTGAAGCTTTCTTT,CASSTLSQGMNTEAFF,TRBJ1-1,TRBV27,-,16,-
TGTGCCAGCAGCTGGTGGTCAGGGGTCTATGGCTACACCTTC,CASSWWSGVYGYTF,TRBJ1-2,TRBV5-6,-,14,once
TGTGCCAGCAGTGAACTTAAAGGGACGTATCAGCCCCAGCATTTT,CASSELKGTYQPQHF,TRBJ1-5,TRBV2,-,15,-
TGTGCCAGCAGCCGTGTCGGGGAGCTGTTTTTT,CASSRVGELFF,TRBJ2-2,TRBV14,-,11,-
TGTGCCAGCAGCTTGGACCGATATGGCTACACCTTC,CASSLDRYGYTF,TRBJ1-2,TRBV7-9,-,12,-
TGTGCCAGCATGTCGACAGGGGGCGCAGATACGCAGTATTTT,CASMSTGGADTQYF,TRBJ2-3,TRBV6-1,TRBD1,14,once
TGTGCCAGCAGCGTAAGCGCAAGCCCCGGGGAGCTGTTTTTT,CASSVSASPGELFF,TRBJ2-2,TRBV9,-,14,-
TGTGCCAGTAGTATAGGAGAGGGTTACTATGGCTACACCTTC,CASSIGEGYYGYTF,TRBJ1-2,TRBV19,-,14,-
TGTGCCAGCAGCTTACTCGGGGGGGCGAACACCGGGGAGCTGTTTTTT,CASSLLGGANTGELFF,TRBJ2-2,TRBV7-8,TRBD2,16,-
TGTGCCAGTAGTTACTCAGCCGGCTACGAGCAGTACTTC,CASSYSAGYEQYF,TRBJ2-7,TRBV19,-,13,-
TGTGCCAGCAGCTTAGTGGGACAGGGAACCGGGGAGCTGTTTTTT,CASSLVGQGTGELFF,TRBJ2-2,TRBV11-2,TRBD1,15,-
TGTGCCAGCAGCGAAAGGGGGCTTGCTTTCTTT,CASSERGLAFF,TRBJ1-1,TRBV7-9,TRBD1,11,-
TGTGCCAGTAGTATCAGGGGCAGGAACTCCTACGAGCAGTACTTC,CASSIRGRNSYEQYF,TRBJ2-7,TRBV19,-,15,-
TGTGCCAGCAGCTTACGGCAGGGGGCCGCTGGAAACACCATATATTTT,CASSLRQGAAGNTIYF,TRBJ1-3,TRBV7-8,TRBD1,16,-
TGCGCCAGCAGCCCCGATTTCCTTACCTACGAGCAGTACTTC,CASSPDFLTYEQYF,TRBJ2-7,TRBV4-1,-,14,-
TGTGCCAGCAGTGAGGGGCAGCGGGGAGAACTGTTTTTT,CASSEGQRGELFF,TRBJ1-4,TRBV25-1,-,13,-